The sequence of this T cell receptor beta chain was determined in a study of cytomegalovirus exposure and HLA in healthy donors. The method was immunoSEQ multiplex PCR; TCRdb's version includes in-frame clones alone and lacks a portion of them. The data hold 350,000 or so clones, with 86% observed a single time. Germline values: CDR1 MDHEN, CDR2 SYDVKM. CDR3 size: 17 residues. Trimming cost V 0 bases and J 4 bases, with 16 bases left between them. Sequencing was carried out using PBMCs. The source of this sequence is a woman aged 18-29 years in good health and CMV-seronegative. The rearrangement links TRBV28 to TRBJ2-4; D possibly corresponds to TRBD2 (7 bases). CDR3 sequence: CASSLWFRGGRKNIQYF. As DNA, the CDR3 is TGTGCCAGCAGTTTATGGTTTAGGGGGGGGCGAAAAAACATTCAGTACTTC.